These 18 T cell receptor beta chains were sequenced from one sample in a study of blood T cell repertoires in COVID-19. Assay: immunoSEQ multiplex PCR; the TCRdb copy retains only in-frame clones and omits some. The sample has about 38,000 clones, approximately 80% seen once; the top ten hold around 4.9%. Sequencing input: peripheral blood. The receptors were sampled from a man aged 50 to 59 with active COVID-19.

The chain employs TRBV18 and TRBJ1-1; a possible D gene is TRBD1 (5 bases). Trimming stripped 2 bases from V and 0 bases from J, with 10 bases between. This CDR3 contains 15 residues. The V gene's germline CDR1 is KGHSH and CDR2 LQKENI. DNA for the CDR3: TGTGCCAGCTCACCAATGGGGCAGGTGAACACTGAAGCTTTCTTT. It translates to CASSPMGQVNTEAFF.

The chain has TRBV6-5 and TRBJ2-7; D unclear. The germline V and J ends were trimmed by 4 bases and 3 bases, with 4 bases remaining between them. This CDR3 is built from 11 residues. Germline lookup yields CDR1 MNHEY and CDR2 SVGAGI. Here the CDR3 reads CASSSYYEQYF. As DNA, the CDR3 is TGTGCCAGCAGTTCTTACTACGAGCAGTACTTC.

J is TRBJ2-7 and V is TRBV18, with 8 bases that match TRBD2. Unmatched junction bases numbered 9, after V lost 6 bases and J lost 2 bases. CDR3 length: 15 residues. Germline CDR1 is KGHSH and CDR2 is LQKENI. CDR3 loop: CASSLGTSGTYEQYF. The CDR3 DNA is TGTGCCAGCTCGCTCGGGACTAGTGGGACCTACGAGCAGTACTTC.

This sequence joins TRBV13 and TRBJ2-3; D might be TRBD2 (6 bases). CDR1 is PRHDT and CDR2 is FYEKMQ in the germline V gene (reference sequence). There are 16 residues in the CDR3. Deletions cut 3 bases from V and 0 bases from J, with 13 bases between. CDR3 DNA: TGTGCCAGCAGCTTCCCCAGCGGAGGGAGCACAGATACGCAGTATTTT. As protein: CASSFPSGGSTDTQYF.

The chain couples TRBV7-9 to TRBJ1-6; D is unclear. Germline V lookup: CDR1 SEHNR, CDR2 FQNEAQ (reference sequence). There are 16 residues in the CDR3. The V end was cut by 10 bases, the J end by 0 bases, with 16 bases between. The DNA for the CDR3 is TGTGCCATAGGAGGCGGACTCAACTCCTATAATTCACCCCTCCACTTT. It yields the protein CAIGGGLNSYNSPLHF. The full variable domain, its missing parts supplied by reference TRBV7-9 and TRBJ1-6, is DTGVSQNPRHKITKRGQNVTFRCDPISEHNRLYWYRQTLGQGPEFLTYFQNEAQLEKSRLLSDRFSAERPKGSFSTLEIQRTEQGDSAMYLCAIGGGLNSYNSPLHFGNGTRLTVT.

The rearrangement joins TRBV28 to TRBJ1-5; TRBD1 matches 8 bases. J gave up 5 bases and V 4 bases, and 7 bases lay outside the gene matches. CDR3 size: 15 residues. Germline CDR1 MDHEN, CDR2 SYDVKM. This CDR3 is CASSSGQGEYQPQHF. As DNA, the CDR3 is TGTGCCAGCAGTTCAGGACAGGGAGAATATCAGCCCCAGCATTTT.

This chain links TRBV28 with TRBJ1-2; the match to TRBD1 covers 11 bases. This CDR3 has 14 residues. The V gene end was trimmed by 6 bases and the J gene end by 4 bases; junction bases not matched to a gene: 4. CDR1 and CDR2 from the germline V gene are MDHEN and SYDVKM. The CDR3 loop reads CASRHGTGGYGYTF. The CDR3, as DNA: TGTGCCAGCAGGCATGGGACAGGGGGCTATGGCTACACCTTC.

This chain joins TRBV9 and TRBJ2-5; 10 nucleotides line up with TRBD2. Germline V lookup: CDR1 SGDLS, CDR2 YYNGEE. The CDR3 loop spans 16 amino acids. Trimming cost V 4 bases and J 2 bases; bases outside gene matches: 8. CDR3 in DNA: TGTGCCAGCAGCCCCCGATTACTAGCGGGACAAGAGACCCAGTACTTC. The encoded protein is CASSPRLLAGQETQYF.

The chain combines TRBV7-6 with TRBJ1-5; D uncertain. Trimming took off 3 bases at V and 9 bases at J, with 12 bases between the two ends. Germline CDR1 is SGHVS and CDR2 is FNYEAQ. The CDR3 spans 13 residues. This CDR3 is CASSFGEARPQHF. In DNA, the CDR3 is TGTGCCAGCAGCTTTGGTGAGGCGCGGCCCCAGCATTTT.

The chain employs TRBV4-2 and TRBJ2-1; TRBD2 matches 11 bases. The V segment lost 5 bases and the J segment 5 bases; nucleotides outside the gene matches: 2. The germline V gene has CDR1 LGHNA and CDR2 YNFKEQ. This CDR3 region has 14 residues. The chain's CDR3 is CASSLAGGDNEQFF. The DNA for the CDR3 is TGTGCCAGCAGCTTAGCGGGGGGGGACAATGAGCAGTTCTTC.

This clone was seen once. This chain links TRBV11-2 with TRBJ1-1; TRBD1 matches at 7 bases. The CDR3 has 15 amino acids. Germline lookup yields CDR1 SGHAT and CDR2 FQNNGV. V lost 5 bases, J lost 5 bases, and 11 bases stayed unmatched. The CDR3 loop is CASSPGTAEKTEAFF. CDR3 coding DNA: TGTGCCAGCAGCCCCGGGACAGCGGAGAAAACTGAAGCTTTCTTT.

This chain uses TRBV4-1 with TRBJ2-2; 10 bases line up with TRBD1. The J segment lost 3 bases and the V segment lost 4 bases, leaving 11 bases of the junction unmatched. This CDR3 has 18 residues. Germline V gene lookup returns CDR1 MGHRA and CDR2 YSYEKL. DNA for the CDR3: TGCGCCAGCAGCCGAAGGGACAGGGGCCAGAGGTACACCGGGGAGCTGTTTTTT. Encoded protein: CASSRRDRGQRYTGELFF.

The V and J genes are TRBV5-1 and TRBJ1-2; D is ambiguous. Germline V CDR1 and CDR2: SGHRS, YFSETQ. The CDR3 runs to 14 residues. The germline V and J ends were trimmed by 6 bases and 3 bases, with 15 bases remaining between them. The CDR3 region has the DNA TGCGCCAGCAACCGGGCGGGAGCCTACTATGGCTACACCTTC. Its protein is CASNRAGAYYGYTF. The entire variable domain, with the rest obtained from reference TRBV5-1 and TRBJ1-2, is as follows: KAGVTQTPRYLIKTRGQQVTLSCSPISGHRSVSWYQQTPGQGLQFLFEYFSETQRNKGNFPGRFSGRQFSNSRSEMNVSTLELGDSALYLCASNRAGAYYGYTFGSGTRLTVV.

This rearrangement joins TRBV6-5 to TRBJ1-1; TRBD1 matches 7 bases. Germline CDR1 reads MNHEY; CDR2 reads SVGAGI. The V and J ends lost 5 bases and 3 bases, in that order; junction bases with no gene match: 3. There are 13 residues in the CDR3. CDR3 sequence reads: CASSRQGYTEAFF. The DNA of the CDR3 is TGTGCCAGCAGTAGACAGGGTTACACTGAAGCTTTCTTT.

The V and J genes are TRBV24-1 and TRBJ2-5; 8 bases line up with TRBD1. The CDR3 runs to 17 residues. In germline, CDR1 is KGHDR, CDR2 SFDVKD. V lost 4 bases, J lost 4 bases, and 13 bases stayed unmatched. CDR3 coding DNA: TGTGCCACCAGTGACCGTCAGACAGGGGCGGGTGGAGAGACCCAGTACTTC. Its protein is CATSDRQTGAGGETQYF.

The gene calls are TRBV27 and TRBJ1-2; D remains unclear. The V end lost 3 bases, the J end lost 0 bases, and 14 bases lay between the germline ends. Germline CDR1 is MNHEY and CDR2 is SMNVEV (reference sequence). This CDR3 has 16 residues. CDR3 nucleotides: TGTGCCAGCAGTTTTTTAGGTAGAGACTCTAACTATGGCTACACCTTC. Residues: CASSFLGRDSNYGYTF.

The CDR3 nucleotides read TGTGCCAGCAGCCCTTCGACAGGGGATGGCTACACCTTC. It specifies CASSPSTGDGYTF. The V gene is TRBV12-3 or TRBV12-4, the J gene TRBJ1-2, with 8 nucleotides matching TRBD1. This CDR3 contains 13 residues. V lost 6 bases to trimming and J lost 6 bases; unmatched junction nucleotides: 6.

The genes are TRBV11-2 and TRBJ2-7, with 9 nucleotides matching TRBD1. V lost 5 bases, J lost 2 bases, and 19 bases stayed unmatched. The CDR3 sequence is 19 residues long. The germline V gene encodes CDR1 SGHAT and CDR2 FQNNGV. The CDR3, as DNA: TGTGCCAGCAGCCACCCGGGACAGGGTTCTGCTCATCTGACCTACGAGCAGTACTTC. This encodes CASSHPGQGSAHLTYEQYF.